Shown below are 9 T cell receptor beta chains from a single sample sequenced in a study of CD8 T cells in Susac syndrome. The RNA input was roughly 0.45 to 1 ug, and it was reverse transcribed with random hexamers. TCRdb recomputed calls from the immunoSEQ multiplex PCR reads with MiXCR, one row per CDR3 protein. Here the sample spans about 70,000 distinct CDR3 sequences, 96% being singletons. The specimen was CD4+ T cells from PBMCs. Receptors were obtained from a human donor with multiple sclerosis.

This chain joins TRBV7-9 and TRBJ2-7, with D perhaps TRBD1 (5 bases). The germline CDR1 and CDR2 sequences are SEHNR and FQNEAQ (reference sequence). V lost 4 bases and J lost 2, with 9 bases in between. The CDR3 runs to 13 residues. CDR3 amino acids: CASSYDSPYEQYF. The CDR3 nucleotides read TGTGCCAGCAGCTACGACAGTCCCTACGAGCAGTACTTC.

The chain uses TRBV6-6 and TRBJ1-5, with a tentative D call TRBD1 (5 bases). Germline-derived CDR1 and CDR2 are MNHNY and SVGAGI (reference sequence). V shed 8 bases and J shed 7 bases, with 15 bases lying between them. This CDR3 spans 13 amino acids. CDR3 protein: CASANGQSQPQHF. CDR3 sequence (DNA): TGTGCCAGCGCTAACGGACAATCCCAGCCCCAGCATTTT.

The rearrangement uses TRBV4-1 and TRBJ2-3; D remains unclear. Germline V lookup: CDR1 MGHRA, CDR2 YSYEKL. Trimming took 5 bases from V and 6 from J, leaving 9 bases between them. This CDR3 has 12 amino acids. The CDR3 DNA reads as TGCGCCAGCAGCGCAATGGGGGATACGCAGTATTTT. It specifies CASSAMGDTQYF.

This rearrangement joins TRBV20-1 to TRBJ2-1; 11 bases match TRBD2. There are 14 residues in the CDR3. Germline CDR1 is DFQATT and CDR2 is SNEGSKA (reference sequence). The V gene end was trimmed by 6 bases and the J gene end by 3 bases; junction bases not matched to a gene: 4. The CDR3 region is CSASGTSGYNEQFF. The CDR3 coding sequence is TGCAGTGCCTCCGGGACTAGCGGCTACAATGAGCAGTTCTTC.

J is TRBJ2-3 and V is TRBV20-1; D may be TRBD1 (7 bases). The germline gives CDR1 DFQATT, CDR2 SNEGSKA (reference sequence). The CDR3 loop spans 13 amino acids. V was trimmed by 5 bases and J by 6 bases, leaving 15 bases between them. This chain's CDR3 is CSADGRGVDTQYF. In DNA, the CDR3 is TGCAGTGCTGACGGCAGGGGGGTTGATACGCAGTATTTT.

Here the CDR3 DNA reads TGTGCCAGTGGGGGACCGGATACGCAGTATTTT. It codes for CASGGPDTQYF. V usage is TRBV19 and J usage is TRBJ2-3; D assignment may be TRBD1 or TRBD2 (5 bases each). Germline V gives CDR1 LNHDA, CDR2 SQIVND (reference sequence). This CDR3 has 11 residues. The ends were cut back, 8 bases at V and 6 bases at J, with 9 bases in the middle.

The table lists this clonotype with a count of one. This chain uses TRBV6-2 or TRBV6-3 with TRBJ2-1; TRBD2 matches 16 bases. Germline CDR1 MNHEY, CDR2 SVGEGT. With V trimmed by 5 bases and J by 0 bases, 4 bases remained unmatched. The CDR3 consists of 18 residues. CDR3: CASSTGLAGGSSYNEQFF. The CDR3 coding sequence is TGTGCCAGCAGTACGGGACTAGCGGGGGGGAGCTCCTACAATGAGCAGTTCTTC.

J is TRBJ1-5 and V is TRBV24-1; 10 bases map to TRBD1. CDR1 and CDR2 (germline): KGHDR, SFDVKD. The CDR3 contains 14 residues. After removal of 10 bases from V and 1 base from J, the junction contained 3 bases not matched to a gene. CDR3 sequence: CATGGQGSNQPQHF. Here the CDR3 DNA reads TGTGCCACAGGGGGACAGGGGAGCAATCAGCCCCAGCATTTT.

DNA for the CDR3: TGCAGCGTTGACAGGACAGGGGACGGGACCCAGTACTTC. Its protein product is CSVDRTGDGTQYF. V usage is TRBV29-1 and J usage is TRBJ2-5; TRBD1 agrees at 9 bases. The CDR3 runs 13 residues. Germline loops: CDR1 SQVTM, CDR2 ANQGSEA. The ends lost 3 bases at V and 7 bases at J; junction bases unmatched: 6.